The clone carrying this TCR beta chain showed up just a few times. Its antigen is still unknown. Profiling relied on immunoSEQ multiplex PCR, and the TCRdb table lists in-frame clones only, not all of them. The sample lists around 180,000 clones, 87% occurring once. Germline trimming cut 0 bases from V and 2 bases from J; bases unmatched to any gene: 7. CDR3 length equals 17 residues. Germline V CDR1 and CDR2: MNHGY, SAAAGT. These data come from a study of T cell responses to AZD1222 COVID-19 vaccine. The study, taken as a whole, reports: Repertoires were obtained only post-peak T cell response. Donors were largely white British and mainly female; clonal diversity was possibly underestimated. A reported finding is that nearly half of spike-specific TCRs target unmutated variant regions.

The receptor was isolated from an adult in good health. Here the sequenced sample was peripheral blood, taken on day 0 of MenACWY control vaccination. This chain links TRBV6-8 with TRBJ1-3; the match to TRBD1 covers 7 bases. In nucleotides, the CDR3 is TGTGCCAGCAGTTACTCCCGACAGGGCAAAACTGGAAACACCATATATTTT. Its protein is CASSYSRQGKTGNTIYF.